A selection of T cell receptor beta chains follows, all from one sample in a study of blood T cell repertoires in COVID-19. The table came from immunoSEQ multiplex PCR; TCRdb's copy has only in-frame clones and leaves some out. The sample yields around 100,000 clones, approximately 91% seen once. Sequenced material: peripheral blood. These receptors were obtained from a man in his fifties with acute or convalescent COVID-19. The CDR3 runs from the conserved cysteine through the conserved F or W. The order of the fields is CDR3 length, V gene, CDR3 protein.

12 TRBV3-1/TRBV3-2 CASSDRVKQAFF
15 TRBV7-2 CASSLGGGSNQPQHF
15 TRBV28 CASSLALGQATVPFF
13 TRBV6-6 CASSKTGVTEAFF
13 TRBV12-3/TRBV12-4 CASSRDKNYGYTF
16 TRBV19 CASSIPGDPDPYGYTF
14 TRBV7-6 CASSLGNRNTEAFF
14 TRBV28 CASSLENPRDEQFF
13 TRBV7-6 CASSLESGGEQYF
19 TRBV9 CASSARGAARLALYNEQFF
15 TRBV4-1 CASSHSGTLNTEAFF
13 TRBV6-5 CASSNTPSYEQYF
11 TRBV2 CASSERFRAFF
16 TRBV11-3 CASSPGTRGSTDTQYF
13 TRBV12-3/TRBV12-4 CASRIQGATEAFF
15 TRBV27 CASRGGGKYNQPQHF
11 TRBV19 CASREGEKLFF
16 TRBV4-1 CASSQVRVGGTDTQYF
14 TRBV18 CASSSGQGGEKLFF
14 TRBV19 CACHPYYSNQPQHF
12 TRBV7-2 CASSRSGQPQHF
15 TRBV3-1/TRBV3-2 CASSLRDTGPYEQYF
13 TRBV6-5 CASSPVSSYEQYF
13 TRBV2 CASSDQGAYEQYF
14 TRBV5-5 CASSLGGQGYGYTF
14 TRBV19 CASSIGQINYGYTF
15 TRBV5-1 CASSTETGAGNTIYF
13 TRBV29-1 CSVVRGSGQPQHF
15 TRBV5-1 CASSLDPDRTGELFF
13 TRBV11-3 CASSLGQRETQYF
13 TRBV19 CASSPSGYTEAFF
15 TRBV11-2 CASSLEQGANQPQHF
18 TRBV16 CASSQSRGQGSYTGELFF
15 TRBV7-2 CASSRNSIEGTEAFF
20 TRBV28 CASSFLRQVPGSSYNSPLHF
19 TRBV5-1 CASSYAYRGERGGSYEQYF
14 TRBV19 CASSIVQGNQPQHF